This T cell receptor beta chain was sequenced during a study of cytomegalovirus exposure and HLA in healthy donors. Study findings and constraints: In a later analysis, across HLA loci, associated TCR counts were highest for DRB1, lowest for HLA-C.

The CDR3 contains 15 residues. Per germline, CDR1 MDHEN and CDR2 SYDVKM. V dropped 7 bases and J dropped 7 bases, with 23 bases sitting between them. Primers included in the PCR were 60 Vbeta and 13 Jbeta primers. Assay: immunoSEQ multiplex PCR; the TCRdb copy retains only in-frame clones and omits some. The sample carries roughly 150,000 clones, 82% recorded once. A remark on this clone: Its antigen is currently unknown.

What was sequenced was PBMCs. The sequence derives from a male donor in good health and CMV-seronegative. The V gene is TRBV28, the J gene TRBJ2-7; a possible D gene is TRBD1 (5 bases). This chain's CDR3 is CASTVEDSAWDEQYF. The CDR3, as DNA: TGTGCCAGCACCGTCGAAGACAGCGCCTGGGATGAGCAGTACTTC.